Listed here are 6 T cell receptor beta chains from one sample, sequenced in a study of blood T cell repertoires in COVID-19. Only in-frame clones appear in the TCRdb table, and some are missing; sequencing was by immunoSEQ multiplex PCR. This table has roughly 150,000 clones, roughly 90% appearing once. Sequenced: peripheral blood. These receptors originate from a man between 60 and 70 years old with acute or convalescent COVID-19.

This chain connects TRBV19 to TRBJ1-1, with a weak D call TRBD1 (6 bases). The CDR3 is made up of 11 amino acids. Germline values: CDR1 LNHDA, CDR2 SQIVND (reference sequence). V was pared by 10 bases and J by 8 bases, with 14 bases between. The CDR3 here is CATTTGKEAFF. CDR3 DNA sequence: TGTGCCACCACCACAGGGAAGGAAGCTTTCTTT.

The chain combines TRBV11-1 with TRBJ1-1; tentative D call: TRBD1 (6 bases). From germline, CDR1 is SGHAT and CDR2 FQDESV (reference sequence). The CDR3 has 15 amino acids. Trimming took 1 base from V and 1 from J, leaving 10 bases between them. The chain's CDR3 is CASSLVQGPNTEAFF. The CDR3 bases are TGTGCCAGCAGCTTAGTACAGGGACCGAACACTGAAGCTTTCTTT.

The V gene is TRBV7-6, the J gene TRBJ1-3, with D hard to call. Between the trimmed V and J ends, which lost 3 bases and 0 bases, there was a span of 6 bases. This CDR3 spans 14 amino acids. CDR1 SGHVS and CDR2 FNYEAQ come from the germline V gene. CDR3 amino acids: CASSLAVSGNTIYF. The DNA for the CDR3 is TGTGCCAGCAGCTTGGCAGTCTCTGGAAACACCATATATTTT.

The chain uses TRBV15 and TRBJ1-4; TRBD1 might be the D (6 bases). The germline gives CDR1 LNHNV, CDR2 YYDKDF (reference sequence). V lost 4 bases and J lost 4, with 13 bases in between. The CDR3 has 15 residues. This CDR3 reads CATSKPQGYNEKLFF. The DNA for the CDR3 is TGTGCCACCAGCAAACCACAGGGTTATAATGAAAAACTGTTTTTT.

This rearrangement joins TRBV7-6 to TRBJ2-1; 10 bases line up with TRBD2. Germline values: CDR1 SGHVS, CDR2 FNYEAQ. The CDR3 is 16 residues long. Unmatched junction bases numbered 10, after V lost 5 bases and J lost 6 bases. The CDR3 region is CASSTPRAGGPNEQFF. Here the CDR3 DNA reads TGTGCCAGCAGCACCCCCAGAGCGGGGGGGCCCAATGAGCAGTTCTTC.

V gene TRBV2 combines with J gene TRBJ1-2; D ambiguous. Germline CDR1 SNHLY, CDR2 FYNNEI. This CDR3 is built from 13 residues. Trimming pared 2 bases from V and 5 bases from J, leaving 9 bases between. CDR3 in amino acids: CASSEYRGYGYTF. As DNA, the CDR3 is TGTGCCAGCAGTGAATACCGCGGGTATGGCTACACCTTC.